These 20 T cell receptor beta chains were sequenced from one sample in a study of shared clonotypes between healthy human individuals. The repertoire was sequenced with immunoSEQ multiplex PCR; TCRdb's copy has only in-frame clones and lacks some. Of about 1 million clones in the sample, roughly 80% were seen once. Source material: memory CD4+ T cells sorted from blood. Subset specified: CD45RA-negative fraction. The origin of the receptors is a man aged 18-30 years in good health.

Worth noting for this clone: Other DNA sequences of this sample code for an identical CDR3. The rearrangement uses TRBV5-1 and TRBJ2-7; TRBD1 matches 7 bases. The CDR3 runs to 13 residues. The germline V gene encodes CDR1 SGHRS and CDR2 YFSETQ. J gave up 7 bases and V 0 bases, and 4 bases lay outside the gene matches. In DNA form, the CDR3 reads TGCGCCAGCAGCTTGGAGGGGGCGCAGGAGCAGTACTTC. Translation: CASSLEGAQEQYF. Full variable domain (outside the CDR3, taken from reference TRBV5-1 and TRBJ2-7): KAGVTQTPRYLIKTRGQQVTLSCSPISGHRSVSWYQQTPGQGLQFLFEYFSETQRNKGNFPGRFSGRQFSNSRSEMNVSTLELGDSALYLCASSLEGAQEQYFGPGTRLTVT.

The rearrangement uses TRBV7-6 and TRBJ2-7; tentative D call: TRBD2 (5 bases). V dropped 4 bases and J dropped 4 bases, with 20 bases sitting between them. The CDR3 extends over 16 amino acids. Germline loops: CDR1 SGHVS, CDR2 FNYEAQ. The CDR3 loop is CASSSFPSRVSYEQYF. CDR3 sequence (DNA): TGTGCCAGCAGCTCCTTCCCCTCGCGGGTGAGTTACGAGCAGTACTTC.

The chain recombines TRBV30 with TRBJ1-4; D might be TRBD1 (6 bases). V lost 4 bases, J lost 2 bases, and 17 bases lay in between. The CDR3 is 16 amino acids. CDR1 and CDR2 (germline): GTSNPN, SVGIG (reference sequence). CDR3 amino acids: CAWNKARGATNEKLFF. The CDR3 region has the DNA TGTGCCTGGAATAAGGCGCGGGGGGCGACTAATGAAAAACTGTTTTTT.

The gene calls are TRBV7-2 and TRBJ2-1; TRBD2 is a possible D gene (5 bases). Germline V gene data show CDR1 as SGHTA and CDR2 as FQGNSA. V was pared by 5 bases and J by 7 bases, with 12 bases between. The CDR3 length is 13 residues. The CDR3 loop is CASSIDYVNEQFF. The CDR3, as DNA: TGTGCCAGCAGCATCGACTACGTTAATGAGCAGTTCTTC.

This sequence joins TRBV11-3 and TRBJ2-1, with D tentatively TRBD2 (6 bases). There are 12 residues in the CDR3. The germline V gene has CDR1 SGHNT and CDR2 YENEEA. Trimming removed 3 bases from V and 9 bases from J, with 9 bases in between. The chain's CDR3 is CASSFRESEQFF. The CDR3 DNA reads TGTGCCAGCAGCTTTCGGGAGAGTGAGCAGTTCTTC.

The chain combines TRBV11-2 with TRBJ2-1; D not certain. V lost 1 base and J 0 bases, leaving 7 bases between the germline ends. Per germline, CDR1 SGHAT and CDR2 FQNNGV. This CDR3 contains 15 residues. DNA of the CDR3: TGTGCCAGCAGCTTAGGGGTTGTCTCCTACAATGAGCAGTTCTTC. It is translated as CASSLGVVSYNEQFF.

The chain carries TRBV6-6 and TRBJ2-6; D remains ambiguous. CDR1 is MNHNY and CDR2 is SVGAGI in the germline V gene (reference sequence). The CDR3 has 16 residues. Trimming pared 0 bases from V and 2 bases from J, leaving 8 bases between. The CDR3 here is CASSYSVKAGANVLTF. CDR3 sequence (DNA): TGTGCCAGCAGTTACTCGGTCAAAGCTGGGGCCAACGTCCTGACTTTC.

The chain uses TRBV7-2 and TRBJ1-5, with a weak D call TRBD1 (6 bases). Trimming stripped 7 bases from V and 11 bases from J, with 18 bases between. The CDR3 loop spans 13 amino acids. In germline, CDR1 is SGHTA, CDR2 FQGNSA. The CDR3 sequence is CASTPEGGLAQHF. In DNA, the CDR3 is TGTGCCAGCACCCCGGAAGGGGGGCTGGCCCAGCATTTT.

V and J are TRBV4-1 and TRBJ2-3; TRBD2 agrees at 7 bases. Germline V gene lookup returns CDR1 MGHRA and CDR2 YSYEKL. The length of the CDR3 is 15 residues. The J segment lost 5 bases and the V segment lost 4 bases, leaving 9 bases of the junction unmatched. CDR3 sequence reads: CASSRGPGGGDTQYF. As DNA, the CDR3 is TGCGCCAGCAGCCGAGGTCCGGGAGGTGGAGATACGCAGTATTTT.

CDR3: CASSFPQNYGYTF. The CDR3 DNA follows: TGTGCCAGCAGTTTCCCCCAGAACTATGGCTACACCTTC. The V call is TRBV28, the J call TRBJ1-2; D not certain. The CDR3 contains 13 residues. The V and J ends lost 3 bases and 2 bases respectively, with 7 bases between them. Germline lookup yields CDR1 MDHEN and CDR2 SYDVKM.

The rearrangement links TRBV9 to TRBJ1-6; the D is unclear. The V end lost 0 bases, the J end lost 5 bases, and 12 bases lay between the germline ends. The germline CDR1 and CDR2 sequences are SGDLS and YYNGEE. The length of the CDR3 is 16 residues. The CDR3 region has the DNA TGTGCCAGCAGCGTAGGGCCGGGAGGAAATAATTCACCCCTCCACTTT. This translates into CASSVGPGGNNSPLHF.

The V call is TRBV28, the J call TRBJ1-1; D perhaps matches TRBD1 (5 bases). The CDR3 has 16 amino acids. V lost 2 bases to trimming and J lost 1 base, with 14 bases between them. CDR1 is MDHEN and CDR2 is SYDVKM in the germline V gene. The CDR3 DNA is TGTGCCAGCAGTTTAGGTGGGAGACAGAAGAACACTGAAGCTTTCTTT. This codes for CASSLGGRQKNTEAFF.

The chain is built from TRBV5-1 and TRBJ2-2, with TRBD1 identical over 8 bases. From germline, CDR1 is SGHRS and CDR2 YFSETQ. With V trimmed by 4 bases and J by 4 bases, 6 bases remained unmatched. CDR3 size: 15 residues. In DNA, the CDR3 is TGCGCCAGCAGCGTGGACAGGGTCGGCACCGGGGAGCTGTTTTTT. It specifies CASSVDRVGTGELFF.

The gene calls are TRBV18 and TRBJ2-7; 14 bases agree with TRBD2. CDR1 is KGHSH and CDR2 is LQKENI in the germline V gene. J gave up 1 base and V 2 bases, and 4 bases lay outside the gene matches. CDR3 length: 17 residues. CDR3 in amino acids: CASSPRGLAGDSYEQYF. The DNA of the CDR3 is TGTGCCAGCTCACCAAGGGGACTAGCGGGGGATTCCTACGAGCAGTACTTC. Together with reference TRBV18 and TRBJ2-7, the CDR3 gives the full variable domain: NAGVMQNPRHLVRRRGQEARLRCSPMKGHSHVYWYRQLPEEGLKFMVYLQKENIIDESGMPKERFSAEFPKEGPSILRIQQVVRGDSAAYFCASSPRGLAGDSYEQYFGPGTRLTVT.

This clone occurred many times. V gene TRBV9 combines with J gene TRBJ2-2; D gene unclear. The CDR3 is 14 residues long. Trimming pared 3 bases from V and 5 bases from J, leaving 11 bases between. Germline V gene lookup returns CDR1 SGDLS and CDR2 YYNGEE. For the CDR3, the DNA is TGTGCCAGCAGCGCCGGGTTGGTGACCGGGGAGCTGTTTTTT. Translation gives CASSAGLVTGELFF.

The chain uses TRBV5-5 and TRBJ2-7; the D is unclear. V was trimmed by 0 bases and J by 6 bases, leaving 13 bases between them. This CDR3 spans 14 amino acids. Germline V gene lookup returns CDR1 SGHKS and CDR2 YYEKEE (reference sequence). Written as DNA, the CDR3 is TGTGCCAGCAGCTTGGCACCGACCTCGGGCGAGCAGTACTTC. It is translated as CASSLAPTSGEQYF.

This clone was picked up a small number of times. This sequence joins TRBV2 and TRBJ1-1; 7 nucleotides agree with TRBD1. The CDR3 spans 14 residues. Germline CDR1 SNHLY, CDR2 FYNNEI. The V segment lost 7 bases and the J segment 8 bases; nucleotides outside the gene matches: 13. The CDR3 coding sequence is TGTGCCAGCACTCTGGGACAGCAGATACCCGAAGCTTTCTTT. Its protein is CASTLGQQIPEAFF.

The chain is built from TRBV5-4 and TRBJ1-2, with D perhaps matching TRBD1 (6 bases). Trimming pared 0 bases from V and 8 bases from J, leaving 11 bases between. The CDR3 length is 13 residues. Germline values: CDR1 SGHNT, CDR2 YYREEE (reference sequence). CDR3 in amino acids: CASSLDREGGYTF. CDR3 coding DNA: TGTGCCAGCAGCTTGGACAGGGAAGGCGGCTACACCTTC.

This clone appeared a single time. This chain links TRBV5-4 with TRBJ2-5, with D uncertain. Germline CDR1 SGHNT, CDR2 YYREEE (reference sequence). The CDR3 is 14 residues long. V lost 4 bases, J lost 4 bases, and 14 bases lay in between. The CDR3 sequence: CASSRNEVAETQYF. In DNA form, the CDR3 reads TGTGCCAGCAGCCGGAACGAAGTGGCAGAGACCCAGTACTTC.

In regard to this clone: Other DNA sequences of this sample code for an identical CDR3. The chain employs TRBV14 and TRBJ2-2, with D unresolved. Germline CDR1 and CDR2: SGHDN and FVKESK. The CDR3 has 15 residues. V was pared by 0 bases and J by 1 base, with 6 bases between. The chain's CDR3 is CASSQDRRNTGELFF. The DNA for the CDR3 is TGTGCCAGCAGCCAAGATCGGCGGAACACCGGGGAGCTGTTTTTT.